The T cell receptor beta chain described here comes from a study of blood T cell repertoires in COVID-19. Study-level information: Acute and convalescent COVID-19 specimens originated in the United States, Italy and Spain. T cells, B-cell-depleted T cells, or PBMCs provided the cDNA or gDNA that served as material.

The J segment lost 1 base and the V segment lost 5 bases, leaving 4 bases of the junction unmatched. CDR3 length: 14 residues. Germline V gives CDR1 SNHLY, CDR2 FYNNEI. Original methodology: Reference gene primers were amplified, and this amplification served to estimate nucleated cell counts. Generated by immunoSEQ multiplex PCR, the TCRdb table keeps only in-frame clones and is missing some. V and J calls and clone size are those listed in that table; D and trimming were worked out from the DNA. The table records approximately 72,000 clones, 75% to 90% of them present only once. The chain employs TRBV2 and TRBJ1-2, with 7 positions matching TRBD1. Sequences were obtained from peripheral blood. The receptor's source is a woman older than 75 with active or convalescent COVID-19. CDR3 nucleotide sequence: TGTGCCAGCAGTCGCCGGGACAGTAACTATGGCTACACCTTC. Its protein product is CASSRRDSNYGYTF. Looking up the rest from reference TRBV2 and TRBJ1-2 gives the full variable domain: EPEVTQTPSHQVTQMGQEVILRCVPISNHLYFYWYRQILGQKVEFLVSFYNNEISEKSEIFDDQFSVERPDGSNFTLKIRSTKLEDSAMYFCASSRRDSNYGYTFGSGTRLTVV.